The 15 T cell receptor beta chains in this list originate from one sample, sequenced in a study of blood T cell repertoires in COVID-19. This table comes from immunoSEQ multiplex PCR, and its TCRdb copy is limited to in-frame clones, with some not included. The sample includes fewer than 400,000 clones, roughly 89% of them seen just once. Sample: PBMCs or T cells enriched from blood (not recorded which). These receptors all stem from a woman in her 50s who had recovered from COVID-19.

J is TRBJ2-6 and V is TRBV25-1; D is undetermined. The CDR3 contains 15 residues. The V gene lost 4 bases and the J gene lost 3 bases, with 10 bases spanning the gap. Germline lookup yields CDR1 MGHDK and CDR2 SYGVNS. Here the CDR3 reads CASSAEMVGANVLTF. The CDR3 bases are TGTGCCAGCAGTGCTGAGATGGTTGGGGCCAACGTCCTGACTTTC.

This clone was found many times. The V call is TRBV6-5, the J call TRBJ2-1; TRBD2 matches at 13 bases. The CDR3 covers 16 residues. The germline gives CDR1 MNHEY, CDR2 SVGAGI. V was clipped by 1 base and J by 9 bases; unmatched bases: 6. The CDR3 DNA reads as TGTGCCAGCAGTTACTGGACTAGCGGGGGTTTAGGTGAGCAGTTCTTC. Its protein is CASSYWTSGGLGEQFF.

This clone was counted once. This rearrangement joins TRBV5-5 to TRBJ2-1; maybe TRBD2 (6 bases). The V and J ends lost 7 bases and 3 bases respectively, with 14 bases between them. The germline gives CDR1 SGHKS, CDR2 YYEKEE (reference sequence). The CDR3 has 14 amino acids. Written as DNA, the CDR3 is TGTGCCAGCGGTTCGGGGGTGGGCTACAATGAGCAGTTCTTC. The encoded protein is CASGSGVGYNEQFF.

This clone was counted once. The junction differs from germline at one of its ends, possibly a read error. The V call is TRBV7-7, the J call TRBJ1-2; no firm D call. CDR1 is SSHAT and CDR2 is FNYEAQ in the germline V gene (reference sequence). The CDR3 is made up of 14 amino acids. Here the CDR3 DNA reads TGTGCTAGCAGCCCCATACAAACCCACTATGGCTACACCTTC. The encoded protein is CASSPIQTHYGYTF.

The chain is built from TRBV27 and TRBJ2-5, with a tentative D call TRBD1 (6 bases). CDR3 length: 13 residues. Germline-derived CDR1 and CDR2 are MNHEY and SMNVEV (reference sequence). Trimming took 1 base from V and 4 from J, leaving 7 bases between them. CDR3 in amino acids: CASSLLQGETQYF. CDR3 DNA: TGTGCCAGCAGTTTATTACAGGGAGAGACCCAGTACTTC.

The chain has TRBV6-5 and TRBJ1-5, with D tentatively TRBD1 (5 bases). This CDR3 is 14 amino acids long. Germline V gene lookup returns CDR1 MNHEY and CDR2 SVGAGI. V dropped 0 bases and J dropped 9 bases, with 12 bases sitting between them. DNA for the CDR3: TGTGCCAGCAGTTACTCAGGGGAAGGTGTGCCCCAGCATTTT. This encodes CASSYSGEGVPQHF.

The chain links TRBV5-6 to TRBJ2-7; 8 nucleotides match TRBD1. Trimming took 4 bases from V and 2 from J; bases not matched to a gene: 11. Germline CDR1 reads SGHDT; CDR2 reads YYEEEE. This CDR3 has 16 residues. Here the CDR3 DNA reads TGTGCCAGCAGCACCGGACAGGGTTTAATTCCCTACGAGCAGTACTTC. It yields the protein CASSTGQGLIPYEQYF.

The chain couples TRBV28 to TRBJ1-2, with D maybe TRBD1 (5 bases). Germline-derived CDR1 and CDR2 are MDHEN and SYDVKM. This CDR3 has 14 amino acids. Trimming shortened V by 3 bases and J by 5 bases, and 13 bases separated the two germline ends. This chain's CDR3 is CASSFAGTDYGYTF. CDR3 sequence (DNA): TGTGCCAGCAGTTTTGCAGGGACTGATTATGGCTACACCTTC.

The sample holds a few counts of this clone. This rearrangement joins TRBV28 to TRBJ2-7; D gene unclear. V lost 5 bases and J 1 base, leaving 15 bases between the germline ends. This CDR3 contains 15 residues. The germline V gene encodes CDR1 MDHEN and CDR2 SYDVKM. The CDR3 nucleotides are TGTGCCAGCAGTCCCCCCCGGGTGGGTTCCTACGAGCAGTACTTC. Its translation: CASSPPRVGSYEQYF.

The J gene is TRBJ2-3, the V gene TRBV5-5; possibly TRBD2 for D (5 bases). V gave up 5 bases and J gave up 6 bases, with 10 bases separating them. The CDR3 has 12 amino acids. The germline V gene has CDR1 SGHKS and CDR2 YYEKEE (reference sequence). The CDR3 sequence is CASSPRGDTQYF. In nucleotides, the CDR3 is TGTGCCAGCAGTCCGCGAGGGGATACGCAGTATTTT.

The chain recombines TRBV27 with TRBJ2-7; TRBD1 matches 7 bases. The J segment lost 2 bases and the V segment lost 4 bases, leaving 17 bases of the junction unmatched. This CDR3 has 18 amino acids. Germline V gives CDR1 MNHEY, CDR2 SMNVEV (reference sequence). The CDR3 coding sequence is TGTGCCAGCAGTTCGTACTCTAACCGGGACAGACTTACCTACGAGCAGTACTTC. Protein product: CASSSYSNRDRLTYEQYF.

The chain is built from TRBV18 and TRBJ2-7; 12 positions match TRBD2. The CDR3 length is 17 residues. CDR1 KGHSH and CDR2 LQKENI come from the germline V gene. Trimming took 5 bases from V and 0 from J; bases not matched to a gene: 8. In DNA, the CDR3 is TGTGCCAGCTCATCCGGACTAGCGGGAAAAGTCTCCTACGAGCAGTACTTC. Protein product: CASSSGLAGKVSYEQYF.

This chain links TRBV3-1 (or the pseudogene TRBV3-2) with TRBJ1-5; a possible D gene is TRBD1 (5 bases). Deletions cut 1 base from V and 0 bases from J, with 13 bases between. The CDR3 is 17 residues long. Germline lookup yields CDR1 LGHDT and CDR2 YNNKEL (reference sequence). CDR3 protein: CASSQGLGGNSNQPQHF. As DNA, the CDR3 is TGTGCCAGCAGCCAAGGTCTGGGGGGGAATAGCAATCAGCCCCAGCATTTT.

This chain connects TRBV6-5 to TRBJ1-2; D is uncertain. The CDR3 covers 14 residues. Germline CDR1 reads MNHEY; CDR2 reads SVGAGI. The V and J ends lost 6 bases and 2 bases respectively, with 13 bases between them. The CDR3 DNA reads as TGTGCCAGCAGAACTACGGGATCCAACTATGGCTACACCTTC. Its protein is CASRTTGSNYGYTF.

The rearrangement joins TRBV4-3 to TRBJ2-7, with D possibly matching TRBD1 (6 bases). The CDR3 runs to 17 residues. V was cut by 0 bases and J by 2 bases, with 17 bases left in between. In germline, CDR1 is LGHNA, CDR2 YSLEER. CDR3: CASSQDYREMTTYEQYF. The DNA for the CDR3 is TGCGCCAGCAGCCAAGATTACAGGGAAATGACTACCTACGAGCAGTACTTC.